A single sample is the source of the 2 T cell receptor beta chains below, sequenced in a study of shared clonotypes between healthy human individuals. This table comes from immunoSEQ multiplex PCR, and its TCRdb copy is limited to in-frame clones, with some not included. The sample consists of about 580,000 clones, 98% of them appearing once. CD45RO-negative, CCR7-selected cells formed the naive CD8 fraction, which excluded terminally differentiated effector memory CD45RA+ cells. Sequencing was carried out using naive CD8+ T cells sorted from blood. These receptors were obtained from a man aged 25 to 40 in good health.

The V gene is TRBV10-3, the J gene TRBJ2-1; D remains ambiguous. In germline, CDR1 is ENHRY, CDR2 SYGVKD. The CDR3 has 14 amino acids. Trimming pared 0 bases from V and 6 bases from J, leaving 9 bases between. DNA of the CDR3: TGTGCCATCAGTGAGTCCCGCCGAGGCAATGAGCAGTTCTTC. Translated, it gives CAISESRRGNEQFF.

This chain links TRBV10-3 with TRBJ2-5; 11 bases align to TRBD2. This CDR3 contains 16 residues. The germline V gene has CDR1 ENHRY and CDR2 SYGVKD. Trimming removed 3 bases from V and 2 bases from J; junction bases left unmatched: 5. In nucleotides, the CDR3 is TGTGCCATCAGTGAAGAGGGACTAGCGGTTCAAGAGACCCAGTACTTC. It specifies CAISEEGLAVQETQYF.